Listed below are T cell receptor beta chains from one sample, sequenced in a study of T cell responses to AZD1222 COVID-19 vaccine. Here immunoSEQ multiplex PCR was the method, and the copy in TCRdb shows in-frame clones only, minus some. The data show 35,000 to 45,000 clones, with around 80% seen just once and about 20% held by the top ten. Material: peripheral blood, obtained 28 days after the second AZD1222 dose. The receptors come from an adult who received the AZD1222 COVID-19 vaccine. Both conserved end residues are part of each CDR3. The order of the fields is D gene, V gene, clone size, J gene, CDR3 DNA, CDR3 protein. D genes are given only for firm matches. A clone size is listed for some rows: how often the clone was seen (once, few, many), or a class if it is expanded.

d_call: TRBD1
v_call: TRBV5-8
clone_size: .
j_call: TRBJ2-7
cdr3_nt: TGTGCCAGCAGGGGGACAGGGAACGAGCAGTACTTC
cdr3_aa: CASRGTGNEQYF

d_call: .
v_call: TRBV5-1
clone_size: .
j_call: TRBJ2-7
cdr3_nt: TGCGCCAGCAGAGGTGGGATCCTCTACGAGCAGTATTTC
cdr3_aa: CASRGGILYEQYF

d_call: TRBD2
v_call: TRBV9
clone_size: .
j_call: TRBJ2-5
cdr3_nt: TGTGCCAGCAGCGCGGGACTAGCGGGGAATGGGGAGACCCAGTACTTC
cdr3_aa: CASSAGLAGNGETQYF

d_call: TRBD1
v_call: TRBV18
clone_size: .
j_call: TRBJ1-5
cdr3_nt: TGTGCCAGCTCAATCAACGACAGGGGAAGTCAGCCCCAGCATTTT
cdr3_aa: CASSINDRGSQPQHF

d_call: .
v_call: TRBV5-1
clone_size: .
j_call: TRBJ2-5
cdr3_nt: TGCGCCAGCAGCAGGGTCCAAGAGACCCAGTACTTC
cdr3_aa: CASSRVQETQYF

d_call: .
v_call: TRBV2
clone_size: .
j_call: TRBJ2-1
cdr3_nt: TGTGCCATCGATATCCCTAGAGGCACCTCTGTATACAATGAGCAGTTCTTC
cdr3_aa: CAIDIPRGTSVYNEQFF

d_call: .
v_call: TRBV11-3
clone_size: .
j_call: TRBJ1-1
cdr3_nt: TGTGCCAGCAGCTCCCCGCGGGGAATGAACACTGAAGCTTTCTTT
cdr3_aa: CASSSPRGMNTEAFF

d_call: TRBD1
v_call: TRBV6-6
clone_size: .
j_call: TRBJ1-4
cdr3_nt: TGTGCCAGCAGTCTAAGACAGGGAGGAGAAAAACTGTTTTTT
cdr3_aa: CASSLRQGGEKLFF

d_call: .
v_call: TRBV6-5
clone_size: .
j_call: TRBJ1-5
cdr3_nt: TGTGCCAGCACTGGTCTTTCTCAGCCCCAGCATTTT
cdr3_aa: CASTGLSQPQHF

d_call: .
v_call: TRBV29-1
clone_size: few
j_call: TRBJ1-2
cdr3_nt: TGCAGCGTTGGTGCCCTGGCGGGTGGCTACACCTTC
cdr3_aa: CSVGALAGGYTF

d_call: .
v_call: TRBV10-3
clone_size: .
j_call: TRBJ1-1
cdr3_nt: TGTGCCATCAGTGAGTCTGGGTACACTGAAGCTTTCTTT
cdr3_aa: CAISESGYTEAFF

d_call: TRBD1
v_call: TRBV3-1/TRBV3-2
clone_size: .
j_call: TRBJ1-2
cdr3_nt: TGTGCCAGCAGCCTAGGGGGCTACGGCTACACCTTC
cdr3_aa: CASSLGGYGYTF

d_call: .
v_call: TRBV7-8
clone_size: .
j_call: TRBJ2-3
cdr3_nt: TGTGCCAGCAGTTCTGGACAGATCAGCACAGATACGCAGTATTTT
cdr3_aa: CASSSGQISTDTQYF

d_call: TRBD1
v_call: TRBV6-5
clone_size: .
j_call: TRBJ1-5
cdr3_nt: TGTGCCAGCAGCGACAGGGTGGATCAGCCCCAGCATTTT
cdr3_aa: CASSDRVDQPQHF

d_call: TRBD1
v_call: TRBV27
clone_size: .
j_call: TRBJ2-7
cdr3_nt: TGTGCCAGCAGTTTAAGAGGGGGCGGCGACGAGCAGTACTTC
cdr3_aa: CASSLRGGGDEQYF

d_call: .
v_call: TRBV19
clone_size: .
j_call: TRBJ1-6
cdr3_nt: TGTGCCAGTAGTTTCACTGATTCACCCCTCCACTTT
cdr3_aa: CASSFTDSPLHF

d_call: .
v_call: TRBV6-2/TRBV6-3
clone_size: once
j_call: TRBJ1-2
cdr3_nt: TGTGCCAGCAGTTACGCAGGGACTTTAGGTGGCTACACCTTC
cdr3_aa: CASSYAGTLGGYTF

d_call: TRBD1
v_call: TRBV5-1
clone_size: .
j_call: TRBJ1-6
cdr3_nt: TGCGCCAGCAGCTTGTGGACCCCCCGGGACAGGGTTGGGGGGTCCTATAATTCACCCCTCCACTTT
cdr3_aa: CASSLWTPRDRVGGSYNSPLHF

d_call: .
v_call: TRBV7-6
clone_size: once
j_call: TRBJ1-4
cdr3_nt: TGTGCCAGCAGCTTAGGTTCCTTGGGTGCAACTAATGAAAAACTGTTTTTT
cdr3_aa: CASSLGSLGATNEKLFF

d_call: .
v_call: TRBV15
clone_size: .
j_call: TRBJ1-5
cdr3_nt: TGTGCCACCAGCAGAGTAAGGACGAATCAGCCCCAGCATTTT
cdr3_aa: CATSRVRTNQPQHF

d_call: .
v_call: TRBV19
clone_size: .
j_call: TRBJ1-2
cdr3_nt: TGTGCCAGTACCCTAATACAGACTAACTATGGCTACACCTTC
cdr3_aa: CASTLIQTNYGYTF

d_call: .
v_call: TRBV12-5
clone_size: .
j_call: TRBJ1-1
cdr3_nt: TGTGCTAGTACCGCGGGGGCTTCCAACACTGAAGCTTTCTTT
cdr3_aa: CASTAGASNTEAFF

d_call: .
v_call: TRBV19
clone_size: once
j_call: TRBJ2-7
cdr3_nt: TGTGCCAGTAGTATAGAGGGTGCCTCCTACGAGCAGTACTTC
cdr3_aa: CASSIEGASYEQYF

d_call: TRBD1
v_call: TRBV4-1
clone_size: .
j_call: TRBJ2-2
cdr3_nt: TGCGCCAGCAGCCAGGAGACAGGGGGCGCAGACACCGGGGAGCTGTTTTTT
cdr3_aa: CASSQETGGADTGELFF

d_call: .
v_call: TRBV18
clone_size: .
j_call: TRBJ2-6
cdr3_nt: TGTGCCAGCTCACCAGGGGGCTCTGGGGCCAACGTCCTGACTTTC
cdr3_aa: CASSPGGSGANVLTF

d_call: TRBD1
v_call: TRBV5-4
clone_size: .
j_call: TRBJ1-3
cdr3_nt: TGTGCCAGCAAAAGACAGGGAGAAAACACCATATATTTT
cdr3_aa: CASKRQGENTIYF

d_call: .
v_call: TRBV11-3
clone_size: .
j_call: TRBJ2-2
cdr3_nt: TGTGCCAGCAGCTCTTTGGGTCGCACCGGGGAGCTGTTTTTT
cdr3_aa: CASSSLGRTGELFF

d_call: .
v_call: TRBV9
clone_size: few
j_call: TRBJ2-2
cdr3_nt: TGTGCCAGCAGCGTAGTCCCCGGCACCGGGGAGCTGTTTTTT
cdr3_aa: CASSVVPGTGELFF

d_call: TRBD2
v_call: TRBV15
clone_size: .
j_call: TRBJ2-2
cdr3_nt: TGTGCCACCAGCAGGACTAGCGGGGGGGCCGGGGAGCTGTTTTTT
cdr3_aa: CATSRTSGGAGELFF

d_call: TRBD1
v_call: TRBV5-1
clone_size: .
j_call: TRBJ1-6
cdr3_nt: TGCGCCAGCACCACTGGACAGGGGGCGGACTATAATTCACCCCTCCACTTT
cdr3_aa: CASTTGQGADYNSPLHF

d_call: .
v_call: TRBV5-1
clone_size: .
j_call: TRBJ2-7
cdr3_nt: TGCGCCAGCAGCCGGGCCAACGGCGAGCAGTACTTC
cdr3_aa: CASSRANGEQYF

d_call: TRBD1
v_call: TRBV29-1
clone_size: once
j_call: TRBJ1-1
cdr3_nt: TGCAGCGTGACAGGGACCACTGAAGCTTTCTTT
cdr3_aa: CSVTGTTEAFF

d_call: .
v_call: TRBV11-3
clone_size: .
j_call: TRBJ1-1
cdr3_nt: TGTGCCAGCAGCCGACGAGTAGGAGGCGGCACTGAAGCTTTCTTT
cdr3_aa: CASSRRVGGGTEAFF

d_call: TRBD2
v_call: TRBV29-1
clone_size: .
j_call: TRBJ2-2
cdr3_nt: TGCAGCGTTGCACGGACTAGGAACACCGGGGAGCTGTTTTTT
cdr3_aa: CSVARTRNTGELFF

d_call: .
v_call: TRBV28
clone_size: .
j_call: TRBJ2-7
cdr3_nt: TGTGCCAGCAGTGAAGGGATGTTCAACGAGCAGTACTTC
cdr3_aa: CASSEGMFNEQYF

d_call: TRBD2
v_call: TRBV5-4
clone_size: .
j_call: TRBJ2-5
cdr3_nt: TGTGCCAGCAGCTTCGGGGCTAGCGGGGCGACGGAGACCCAGTACTTC
cdr3_aa: CASSFGASGATETQYF

d_call: .
v_call: TRBV9
clone_size: few
j_call: TRBJ1-1
cdr3_nt: TGTGCCAGCAGCGTAGTGGGAAGCGGGAGGGGGATCCAGAGTGAAGCTTTCTTT
cdr3_aa: CASSVVGSGRGIQSEAFF

d_call: .
v_call: TRBV27
clone_size: .
j_call: TRBJ2-7
cdr3_nt: TGTGCCAGCAGGCCCCCAGAGGGTCGTTACGAGCAGTACTTC
cdr3_aa: CASRPPEGRYEQYF

d_call: .
v_call: TRBV5-5
clone_size: .
j_call: TRBJ1-1
cdr3_nt: TGTGCCAGCAGCCCCGTAGGGATATTGAACACTGAAGCTTTCTTT
cdr3_aa: CASSPVGILNTEAFF

d_call: .
v_call: TRBV7-9
clone_size: .
j_call: TRBJ2-7
cdr3_nt: TGTGCCATCGAATCTGACTCATCCTCCTACGAGCAGTACTTC
cdr3_aa: CAIESDSSSYEQYF

d_call: TRBD2
v_call: TRBV11-2
clone_size: .
j_call: TRBJ2-7
cdr3_nt: TGTGCCAGCAGCGTATCTAGCGGGGCTAGCTCCTACGAGCAGTACTTC
cdr3_aa: CASSVSSGASSYEQYF

d_call: .
v_call: TRBV27
clone_size: few
j_call: TRBJ2-7
cdr3_nt: TGTGCCAGCAGTAGGCAGATGCCGCTTTACGAGCAGTACTTC
cdr3_aa: CASSRQMPLYEQYF

d_call: .
v_call: TRBV14
clone_size: .
j_call: TRBJ2-7
cdr3_nt: TGTGCCAGCAGCCGGGGAGGAGGGTTCTACGAGCAGTACTTC
cdr3_aa: CASSRGGGFYEQYF

d_call: TRBD1
v_call: TRBV11-2
clone_size: .
j_call: TRBJ2-1
cdr3_nt: TGTGCCAGCAGCCCGGGACAGGGGAACAATGAGCAGTTCTTC
cdr3_aa: CASSPGQGNNEQFF

d_call: .
v_call: TRBV28
clone_size: .
j_call: TRBJ1-3
cdr3_nt: TGTGCCAGCAGCCCGGGGCTGCGAAACACCATATATTTT
cdr3_aa: CASSPGLRNTIYF

d_call: TRBD1
v_call: TRBV2
clone_size: few
j_call: TRBJ1-5
cdr3_nt: TGTGCCAGCAGCTTTCCAGGGGGCGTTGGCAATCAGCCCCAGCATTTT
cdr3_aa: CASSFPGGVGNQPQHF

d_call: TRBD1
v_call: TRBV3-1/TRBV3-2
clone_size: medium-sized
j_call: TRBJ2-2
cdr3_nt: TGTGCCAGCAGCCCATGGACAGGGAAGAGCGGGGAGCTGTTTTTT
cdr3_aa: CASSPWTGKSGELFF

d_call: .
v_call: TRBV3-1/TRBV3-2
clone_size: .
j_call: TRBJ2-1
cdr3_nt: TGTGCCAGCAGCCAATCCGGCGGGGACTACAATGAGCAGTTCTTC
cdr3_aa: CASSQSGGDYNEQFF

d_call: TRBD1
v_call: TRBV2
clone_size: .
j_call: TRBJ2-7
cdr3_nt: TGTGCCAGCTCCCGGGACAGGGTCGGCGAGCAGTACTTC
cdr3_aa: CASSRDRVGEQYF

d_call: TRBD2
v_call: TRBV27
clone_size: few
j_call: TRBJ2-1
cdr3_nt: TGTGCCAGCAGTTTTGCTAGCGGGGGGGGAGGCTCCTACAATGAGCAGTTCTTC
cdr3_aa: CASSFASGGGGSYNEQFF

d_call: TRBD1
v_call: TRBV3-1/TRBV3-2
clone_size: .
j_call: TRBJ2-7
cdr3_nt: TGTGCCAGCAGCCCTCCGGGACAGGGGTCAGGCGAGCAGTACTTC
cdr3_aa: CASSPPGQGSGEQYF

d_call: .
v_call: TRBV19
clone_size: .
j_call: TRBJ2-5
cdr3_nt: TGTGCCAGTAGGCCCCGCCGCGGAGGGGGGAGAGGGGAGACCCAGTACTTC
cdr3_aa: CASRPRRGGGRGETQYF

d_call: .
v_call: TRBV3-1/TRBV3-2
clone_size: .
j_call: TRBJ1-2
cdr3_nt: TGTGCCAGCAGGGGCTCAAGGGTTAACTATGGCTACACCTTC
cdr3_aa: CASRGSRVNYGYTF

d_call: TRBD1
v_call: TRBV5-1
clone_size: .
j_call: TRBJ1-2
cdr3_nt: TGCGCCAGCAGCTTGGCAATTGGGGGACAGACAACCATCTATGGCTACACCTTC
cdr3_aa: CASSLAIGGQTTIYGYTF